The entry below describes one T cell receptor (beta chain). Its antigen is not identified. These data come from a study of T-cell memory formation after mild COVID-19. Trimming cost V 4 bases and J 0 bases; bases outside gene matches: 4. The V gene's germline CDR1 is MNHEY and CDR2 SVGEGT. The CDR3 is 16 residues long. Study findings and constraints: A subset of responding clones appeared in pre-infection memory, suggesting cross-reactive memory joined. The CD4+ clones that contracted clustered mainly within CM and EM, and the CD8+ clones concentrated in EMRA.

Amplification by 5'RACE using constant-segment primers produced TCR alpha and TCR beta cDNA libraries that carried sample barcodes and UMIs. MiXCR was run by TCRdb on the 5' RACE reads, yielding one entry per CDR3 protein. The data hold about 420,000 distinct CDR3 sequences, with 23% observed a single time. The receptor was derived from an adult woman who had mild COVID-19 (a few samples of this study predate the infection). Cell type and time point are not known. Sequenced sample: PBMCs or a T cell subset sorted from them (not recorded which). The chain has TRBV6-2 or TRBV6-3 and TRBJ2-1, with 9 positions matching TRBD2. The CDR3 protein is CASSSWTSASYNEQFF. CDR3 DNA sequence: TGTGCCAGCAGTTCCTGGACTAGCGCCTCCTACAATGAGCAGTTCTTC.